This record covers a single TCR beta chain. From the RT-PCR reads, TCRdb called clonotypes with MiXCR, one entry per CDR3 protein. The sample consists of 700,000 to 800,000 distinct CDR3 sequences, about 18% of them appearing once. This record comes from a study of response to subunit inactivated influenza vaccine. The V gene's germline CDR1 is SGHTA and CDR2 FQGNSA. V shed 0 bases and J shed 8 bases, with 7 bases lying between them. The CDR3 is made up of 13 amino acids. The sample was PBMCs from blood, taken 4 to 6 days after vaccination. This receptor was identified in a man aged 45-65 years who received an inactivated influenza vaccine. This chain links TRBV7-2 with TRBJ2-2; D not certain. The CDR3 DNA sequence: TGTGCCAGCAGCTTAGCGATACGGGGGGAGCTGTTTTTT. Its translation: CASSLAIRGELFF.